This entry describes one T cell receptor (beta chain). Antigen unknown. Time point defined: baseline pretreatment blood. The treatment is: 15 Gy SBRT to primary tumor, nephrectomy 4 weeks later. Serial blood draws occurred at baseline and 2 and 4 weeks post-SBRT. This renal cell carcinoma was of the clear cell type. Clones were read by immunoSEQ multiplex PCR, and TCRdb kept only the in-frame ones, dropping some. The repertoire consists of about 150,000 clones, with 88% occurring once and the leading ten covering approximately 4%. This specimen comes from a study of radiation and T cells in renal cell carcinoma. The germline V and J ends were trimmed by 3 bases and 5 bases, with 13 bases remaining between them. In germline, CDR1 is KGHSH, CDR2 LQKENI. The CDR3 is made up of 14 amino acids. Study-level results: In blood, top tumor clones expanded by 2 weeks, shrinking by 4.

V is TRBV18 and J is TRBJ1-1, with a possible D match to TRBD1 (5 bases). The sample consisted of blood, taken from a patient whose treatment included radiotherapy and nephrectomy. The receptor was isolated from an older woman with renal cell carcinoma. In DNA form, the CDR3 reads TGTGCCAGCTCACCCTCGGGCGGGGGGACTGAAGCTTTCTTT. Its translation: CASSPSGGGTEAFF.